These T cell receptor beta chains were read from a single sample in a study of T-cell reconstitution after alpha-beta-depleted transplantation in children. TCRdb reanalysed the PCR reads using MiXCR and keeps one entry per CDR3 protein. The sample holds fewer than 130,000 distinct CDR3 sequences; around 10% are singletons and the top ten take around 8.5%. The material was PBMCs from the stem cell graft donor, obtained from the stem cell graft. Source of these receptors: a human donor who donated a stem cell graft to a child with acute lymphoblastic leukemia. CDR3s include the opening cysteine and the closing phenylalanine or tryptophan. D genes are given only for firm matches. Not every row has a clone size; where given, it reads once, few, many or a size class.

>TRBJ2-7|many|TRBV5-6|.
CASSLPGAIYEQYF
TGTGCCAGCAGCCTCCCGGGAGCCATCTACGAGCAGTACTTC
>TRBJ1-1|.|TRBV5-6|.
CASSAGTTNTEAFF
TGTGCCAGCAGCGCCGGGACAACTAACACTGAAGCTTTCTTT
>TRBJ2-7|.|TRBV29-1|.
CSVEAGANHEQYF
TGCAGCGTTGAGGCAGGGGCGAATCACGAGCAGTACTTC
>TRBJ2-5|many|TRBV27|.
CASSLSDSRGETQYF
TGTGCCAGCAGTTTATCCGATTCTAGGGGGGAGACCCAGTACTTC
>TRBJ1-2|many|TRBV20-1|TRBD1
CSASPRQGVSTPYGYTF
TGCAGTGCTAGCCCGAGACAGGGGGTCTCAACCCCGTATGGCTACACCTTC
>TRBJ1-5|many|TRBV6-2/TRBV6-3|.
CASSSDSGLGYSNQPQHF
TGTGCCAGCAGTTCTGACTCTGGCCTGGGATATAGCAATCAGCCCCAGCATTTT
>TRBJ2-1|many|TRBV20-1|TRBD2
CSARTSGSYNEQFF
TGCAGTGCGCGGACTAGCGGCTCCTACAATGAGCAGTTCTTC
>TRBJ1-2|many|TRBV15|.
CATSRDLGASNYGYTF
TGTGCCACCAGCAGAGATTTGGGTGCGAGTAACTATGGCTACACCTTC
>TRBJ1-1|many|TRBV20-1|.
CSAEGQSNTEAFF
TGCAGTGCTGAAGGACAGTCGAACACTGAAGCTTTCTTT
>TRBJ2-7|many|TRBV21-1|.
CASRDEQYF
TGTGCCAGCAGAGACGAGCAGTACTTC
>TRBJ1-5|many|TRBV2|TRBD1
CASRGPGGRQPQHF
TGTGCCAGCAGAGGGCCAGGGGGTCGTCAGCCCCAGCATTTT
>TRBJ2-4|many|TRBV5-1|.
CASQDWGEGLNIQYF
TGCGCCAGCCAGGATTGGGGTGAGGGGTTAAACATTCAGTACTTC
>TRBJ2-3|many|TRBV29-1|TRBD2
CSLQGASGSTDTQYF
TGCAGCCTCCAAGGGGCTAGCGGTAGCACAGATACGCAGTATTTT
>TRBJ2-1|many|TRBV6-1|TRBD2
CASSPMGEGLAGDNEQFF
TGTGCCAGCAGCCCCATGGGAGAGGGTCTAGCGGGGGACAATGAGCAGTTCTTC
>TRBJ2-7|.|TRBV27|TRBD2
CASRIQARASGSSYEQYF
TGTGCCAGCAGAATTCAGGCGCGTGCTAGCGGGAGTTCATACGAGCAGTACTTC
>TRBJ2-7|many|TRBV2|.
CASLGGQQAYEQYF
TGTGCCAGCCTGGGGGGGCAACAAGCCTACGAGCAGTACTTC
>TRBJ1-2|many|TRBV27|.
CASSLRQGGGYTF
TGTGCCAGCAGTTTACGCCAGGGCGGGGGCTACACCTTC
>TRBJ1-6|many|TRBV12-3/TRBV12-4|TRBD1
CASTSRDSSSYNSPLHF
TGTGCCAGCACCTCCCGGGACAGCAGCTCCTATAATTCACCCCTCCACTTT
>TRBJ2-1|.|TRBV27|TRBD2
CASSPRLAGGIYNEQFF
TGTGCCAGCAGCCCGAGATTAGCGGGAGGGATCTACAATGAGCAGTTCTTC
>TRBJ2-1|.|TRBV15|.
CATGGSTQYEQFF
TGTGCCACCGGAGGGTCTACCCAATATGAGCAGTTCTTC
>TRBJ2-7|many|TRBV14|TRBD2
CASSQEGLATYEQYF
TGTGCCAGCAGCCAAGAGGGACTAGCGACCTACGAGCAGTACTTC
>TRBJ2-7|.|TRBV3-1|.
CASSEVAGRIYEQYF
TGTGCCAGCAGCGAAGTGGCTGGACGGATCTACGAGCAGTACTTC
>TRBJ2-1|many|TRBV7-3|.
CASSLSFPNEQFF
TGTGCCAGCAGCTTAAGTTTCCCCAATGAGCAGTTCTTC
>TRBJ2-7|.|TRBV20-1|TRBD2
CSASLTSGRYEQYF
TGCAGTGCTTCCTTGACTAGCGGGAGGTACGAGCAGTACTTC
>TRBJ2-1|many|TRBV27|.
CASSLNAVYNEQFF
TGTGCCAGCAGTTTAAACGCTGTCTACAATGAGCAGTTCTTC
>TRBJ2-7|many|TRBV4-2|.
CASSQGGGGEQYF
TGTGCCAGCAGCCAGGGTGGAGGGGGCGAGCAGTACTTC
>TRBJ2-1|many|TRBV6-5|.
CASSSTGARGEQFF
TGTGCCAGCAGTTCCACGGGGGCGAGGGGTGAGCAGTTCTTC
>TRBJ1-2|.|TRBV9|.
CASNPTLIF
TGTGCCAGCAACCCGACCCTTATCTTC
>TRBJ2-5|.|TRBV5-6|.
CAIGAGVLLGETQYF
TGTGCCATCGGCGCCGGGGTATTGCTAGGAGAGACCCAGTACTTC
>TRBJ2-1|many|TRBV29-1|.
CSVGVKYEQFF
TGCAGCGTGGGAGTCAAATATGAGCAGTTCTTC
>TRBJ1-2|many|TRBV6-1|TRBD1
CASNTRQGSYYGYTF
TGTGCCAGCAATACACGACAGGGGTCTTACTATGGCTACACCTTC
>TRBJ1-1|many|TRBV12-3/TRBV12-4|.
CASKTPGQWGTEAFF
TGTGCCAGCAAGACTCCGGGGCAGTGGGGCACTGAAGCTTTCTTT
>TRBJ2-2|few|TRBV6-2/TRBV6-3|TRBD2
CASSYPTSGRGRTGELFF
TGTGCCAGCAGTTACCCGACTAGCGGGAGGGGGCGTACCGGGGAGCTGTTTTTT
>TRBJ1-1|many|TRBV7-2|.
CASSLRQATATFF
TGTGCCAGCAGCCTTAGACAGGCCACTGCGACTTTCTTT
>TRBJ2-7|many|TRBV29-1|.
CSVVDALLPEQYF
TGCAGCGTTGTGGACGCGTTGCTTCCGGAGCAGTACTTC
>TRBJ2-3|many|TRBV5-1|.
CASSLERHRTDTQYF
TGCGCCAGCAGCTTGGAACGACACCGCACAGATACGCAGTATTTT
>TRBJ2-1|.|TRBV20-1|.
CSAWGATSNEQFF
TGCAGTGCGTGGGGAGCGACTAGCAATGAGCAGTTCTTC
>TRBJ2-2|many|TRBV2|.
CASTRRDLTAGELFF
TGTGCCAGCACCAGACGGGACTTAACGGCCGGGGAGCTGTTTTTT
>TRBJ1-4|many|TRBV18|.
CASSPTGSNEKLFF
TGTGCCAGCTCACCAACCGGTTCTAATGAAAAACTGTTTTTT
>TRBJ2-4|.|TRBV6-1|TRBD1
CASSVDRGKNIQYF
TGTGCCAGCAGTGTAGACAGGGGCAAAAACATTCAGTACTTC
>TRBJ2-5|many|TRBV27|.
CASSSGRGTQETQYF
TGTGCCAGCAGTTCGGGCCGAGGAACCCAAGAGACCCAGTACTTC
>TRBJ2-3|many|TRBV12-3/TRBV12-4|.
CASGTADTQYF
TGTGCCAGCGGGACCGCAGATACGCAGTATTTT
>TRBJ2-7|many|TRBV6-5|.
CASTYLDPGYEQYF
TGTGCCAGCACTTATTTGGACCCCGGGTACGAGCAGTACTTC
>TRBJ2-7|many|TRBV6-5|.
CASSPPPQGLGGEQYF
TGTGCCAGCAGCCCACCTCCACAGGGTCTCGGGGGCGAGCAGTACTTC
>TRBJ1-5|many|TRBV10-2|.
CASSESHSNQPQHF
TGCGCCAGCAGTGAGTCCCATAGCAATCAGCCCCAGCATTTT
>TRBJ1-3|many|TRBV7-9|.
CASSGNTIYF
TGTGCCAGCAGCGGAAACACCATATATTTT
>TRBJ1-2|.|TRBV20-1|.
CSATLDTDYGYTF
TGCAGTGCTACCCTTGACACCGACTATGGCTACACCTTC
>TRBJ2-1|many|TRBV7-7|.
CASTPTGAGTAYNEQFF
TGTGCTAGCACCCCTACCGGGGCGGGAACGGCTTACAATGAGCAGTTCTTC
>TRBJ1-5|.|TRBV18|.
CASSPTVGSEPQHF
TGTGCCAGCTCACCAACGGTAGGGAGCGAGCCCCAGCATTTT